The 10 T cell receptor beta chains listed next were all sequenced from one sample in a study of blood T cell repertoires in COVID-19. Using immunoSEQ multiplex PCR, the repertoire was profiled, and TCRdb retains in-frame clones only, with some absent. The profile covers 80,000 to 130,000 clones, with more than 85% appearing a single time and about 0.89% taken by the ten largest. The sequencing input was peripheral blood. The source is a man in his sixties with acute or convalescent COVID-19.

The CDR3 DNA reads TGTGCCAGCAGTTACTCAGGGAACACTGAAGCTTTCTTT. Translating gives CASSYSGNTEAFF. This chain uses TRBV28 with TRBJ1-1; D uncertain. CDR3 size: 13 residues. The V gene lost 4 bases and the J gene lost 1 base, with 7 bases spanning the gap. Germline values: CDR1 MDHEN, CDR2 SYDVKM.

The chain couples TRBV7-3 to TRBJ2-3; D perhaps matches TRBD2 (6 bases). This CDR3 has 16 amino acids. Trimming removed 1 base from V and 4 bases from J, with 15 bases in between. Germline CDR1 is SGHTA and CDR2 is FQGTGA. CDR3: CASSLIAGPGSDTQYF. CDR3 DNA sequence: TGTGCCAGCAGCTTAATCGCGGGGCCGGGGTCAGATACGCAGTATTTT.

CDR3 loop: CASSLKWEGRRQPQHF. The DNA for the CDR3 is TGTGCCAGCAGCTTGAAGTGGGAGGGAAGGAGGCAGCCCCAGCATTTT. The chain joins TRBV5-6 to TRBJ1-5, with D unresolved. The CDR3 is 16 residues long. V was trimmed by 1 base and J by 7 bases, leaving 18 bases between them. Per the germline V gene, CDR1 is SGHDT and CDR2 is YYEEEE.

The chain carries TRBV9 and TRBJ2-3; 7 positions agree with TRBD2. The ends lost 4 bases at V and 5 bases at J; junction bases unmatched: 7. Germline V gene lookup returns CDR1 SGDLS and CDR2 YYNGEE. This CDR3 spans 14 amino acids. The CDR3 DNA reads as TGTGCCAGCAGCCCTCTGGCGGGAGAAGATACGCAGTATTTT. Encoded protein: CASSPLAGEDTQYF.

V gene TRBV20-1 combines with J gene TRBJ1-6, with 8 bases aligning to TRBD1. The CDR3 has 13 residues. Trimming took 3 bases from V and 10 from J; bases not matched to a gene: 5. CDR1 is DFQATT, CDR2 SNEGSKA, per germline (reference sequence). The CDR3 region has the DNA TGCAGTGCTAGTCTGACAGGGGACTCACCCCTCCACTTT. Residues: CSASLTGDSPLHF.

The chain uses TRBV11-3 and TRBJ2-5; the match to TRBD2 covers 12 bases. Trimming removed 2 bases from V and 7 bases from J; junction bases left unmatched: 14. Germline assignment: CDR1 SGHNT and CDR2 YENEEA. The CDR3 extends over 18 amino acids. CDR3 DNA sequence: TGTGCCAGCAGCTTATTTGCTCTAACTAGCGGGAGGTCTGGGACCCAGTACTTC. This gives the protein CASSLFALTSGRSGTQYF.

V usage is TRBV29-1 and J usage is TRBJ1-5, with 7 bases matching TRBD1. Germline V gene data show CDR1 as SQVTM and CDR2 as ANQGSEA. J lost 3 bases, V lost 6 bases, and 8 bases had no gene match. This CDR3 is 14 amino acids long. The CDR3 DNA reads TGCAGCGTCGCCCCAGGGGGGCCCAATCAGCCCCAGCATTTT. Its protein is CSVAPGGPNQPQHF.

CDR3 residues: CASSPRTVQETQYF. The CDR3 DNA reads as TGTGCCAGCAGCCCTCGGACAGTTCAAGAGACCCAGTACTTC. The rearrangement links TRBV7-6 to TRBJ2-5; possibly TRBD1 for D (6 bases). Germline V gene data show CDR1 as SGHVS and CDR2 as FNYEAQ. The CDR3 contains 14 residues. V lost 5 bases to trimming and J lost 2 bases, with 12 bases between them. The full variable domain, in which reference TRBV7-6 and TRBJ2-5 provide the parts outside the CDR3, is GAGVSQSPRYKVTKRGQDVALRCDPISGHVSLYWYRQALGQGPEFLTYFNYEAQQDKSGLPNDRFSAERPEGSISTLTIQRTEQRDSAMYRCASSPRTVQETQYFGPGTRLLVL.

The chain recombines TRBV6-6 with TRBJ1-2; perhaps TRBD1 as D (5 bases). Trimming pared 2 bases from V and 6 bases from J, leaving 16 bases between. Germline CDR1 is MNHNY and CDR2 is SVGAGI (reference sequence). The CDR3 is 15 residues long. The CDR3 is CASSYNPGSTNGYTF. CDR3 sequence (DNA): TGTGCCAGCAGTTACAACCCAGGGTCGACGAATGGCTACACCTTC.

This chain joins TRBV13 and TRBJ2-2; 8 bases align to TRBD1. The CDR3 totals 17 residues. After removal of 4 bases from V and 1 base from J, the junction contained 8 bases not matched to a gene. Germline loops: CDR1 PRHDT, CDR2 FYEKMQ (reference sequence). In nucleotides, the CDR3 is TGTGCCAGCAGCTCCTACGCGGGACAGGTGAACACCGGGGAGCTGTTTTTT. Translated, it gives CASSSYAGQVNTGELFF. The full variable domain, rest sourced from reference TRBV13 and TRBJ2-2, is AAGVIQSPRHLIKEKRETATLKCYPIPRHDTVYWYQQGPGQDPQFLISFYEKMQSDKGSIPDRFSAQQFSDYHSELNMSSLELGDSALYFCASSSYAGQVNTGELFFGEGSRLTVL.